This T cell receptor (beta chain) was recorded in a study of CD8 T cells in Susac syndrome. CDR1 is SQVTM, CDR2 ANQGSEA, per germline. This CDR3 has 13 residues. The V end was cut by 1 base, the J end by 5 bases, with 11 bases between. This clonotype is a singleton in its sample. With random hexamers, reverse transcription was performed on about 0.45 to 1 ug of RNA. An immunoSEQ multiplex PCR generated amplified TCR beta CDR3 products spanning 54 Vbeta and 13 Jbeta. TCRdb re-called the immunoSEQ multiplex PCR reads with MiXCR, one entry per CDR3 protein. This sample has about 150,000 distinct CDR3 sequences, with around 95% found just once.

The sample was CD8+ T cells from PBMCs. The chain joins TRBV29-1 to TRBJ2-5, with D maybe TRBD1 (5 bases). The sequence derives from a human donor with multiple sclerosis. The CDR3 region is CSVEGGNYETQYF. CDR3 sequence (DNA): TGCAGCGTTGAAGGGGGCAACTACGAGACCCAGTACTTC.